What follows is one TCR beta chain and its context. The germline V gene encodes CDR1 SGHKS and CDR2 YYEKEE (reference sequence). Trimming left V 0 bases short and J 3 bases short, with 4 bases between. This CDR3 is built from 13 residues. This specimen comes from a study of blood T cells in healthy people across ages. A second PCR, run for roughly 7 to 12 cycles, used a sample-barcoded 5' primer plus a J-beta primer mix. TCRdb processed the 5' RACE reads anew with MiXCR; each CDR3 protein has one entry. The sample consists of 800,000 or so distinct CDR3 sequences, 60% to 80% of them appearing once. The chain has TRBV5-5 and TRBJ1-5, with D uncertain. This TCR derives from a man aged 25-40 years in good health. Input material: blood. CDR3 in DNA: TGTGCCAGCAGCTTGGGGGACAATCAGCCCCAGCATTTT. Protein product: CASSLGDNQPQHF.